A selection of T cell receptor beta chains follows, all from one sample in a study of blood T cell repertoires in COVID-19. The protocol was immunoSEQ multiplex PCR, while the TCRdb copy is restricted to in-frame clones and leaves out a portion. Among some 390,000 clones listed, roughly 86% were seen once. Sequenced input: peripheral blood. The receptors originated from a human donor in a cohort sampled during active COVID-19. CDR3s include the opening cysteine and the closing phenylalanine or tryptophan. The order of the fields is CDR3 protein, V gene, J gene.

CDR3: CASSQAGSRGREDGEQFF
V: TRBV4-1
J: TRBJ2-1

CDR3: CASSRTVLANTGELFF
V: TRBV7-9
J: TRBJ2-2

CDR3: CATSFGLSQETQYF
V: TRBV24-1
J: TRBJ2-5

CDR3: CAWSVIAEAFF
V: TRBV30
J: TRBJ1-1

CDR3: CATSVPTSGDTDTQYF
V: TRBV15
J: TRBJ2-3

CDR3: CASSFLAGERLNEQFF
V: TRBV27
J: TRBJ2-1

CDR3: CAWSAGDSGTDTQYF
V: TRBV30
J: TRBJ2-3

CDR3: CASTLAGTGGAENTGELFF
V: TRBV5-1
J: TRBJ2-2

CDR3: CAWAKSSGNTIYF
V: TRBV30
J: TRBJ1-3

CDR3: CASSRPGLAGRDTQYF
V: TRBV19
J: TRBJ2-3

CDR3: CASSIGWGGPDYNEQFF
V: TRBV19
J: TRBJ2-1

CDR3: CASSPWTGAGELFF
V: TRBV7-3
J: TRBJ2-2

CDR3: CASSYINTGELFF
V: TRBV11-3
J: TRBJ2-2

CDR3: CATSDFAGGGGTDTQYF
V: TRBV24-1
J: TRBJ2-3

CDR3: CASSSSGRPIITDTQYF
V: TRBV5-4
J: TRBJ2-3

CDR3: CASSSYDRGTYEQYF
V: TRBV27
J: TRBJ2-7

CDR3: CASSYTGLAGADTQYF
V: TRBV6-5
J: TRBJ2-3

CDR3: CASRRDRGRADTQYF
V: TRBV7-9
J: TRBJ2-3

CDR3: CASSSGQLLINYGYTF
V: TRBV19
J: TRBJ1-2

CDR3: CASGGQQETQYF
V: TRBV9
J: TRBJ2-5

CDR3: CASSGTPRSSYEQYF
V: TRBV2
J: TRBJ2-7

CDR3: CASSELSRTGELFF
V: TRBV2
J: TRBJ2-2

CDR3: CATSLTGNTEAFF
V: TRBV15
J: TRBJ1-1

CDR3: CASSLSGAGSDTQYF
V: TRBV10-1
J: TRBJ2-3